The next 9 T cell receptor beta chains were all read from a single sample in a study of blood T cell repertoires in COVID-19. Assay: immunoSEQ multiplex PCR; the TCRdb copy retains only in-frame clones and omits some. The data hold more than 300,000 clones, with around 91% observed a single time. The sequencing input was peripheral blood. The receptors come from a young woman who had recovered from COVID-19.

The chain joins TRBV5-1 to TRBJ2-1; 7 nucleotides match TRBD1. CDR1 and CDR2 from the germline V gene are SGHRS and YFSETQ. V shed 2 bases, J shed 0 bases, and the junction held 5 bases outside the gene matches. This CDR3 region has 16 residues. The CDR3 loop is CASSFLGQSSYNEQFF. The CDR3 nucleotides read TGCGCCAGCAGCTTCCTGGGACAGAGCTCCTACAATGAGCAGTTCTTC. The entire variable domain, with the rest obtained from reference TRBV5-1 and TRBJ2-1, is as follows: KAGVTQTPRYLIKTRGQQVTLSCSPISGHRSVSWYQQTPGQGLQFLFEYFSETQRNKGNFPGRFSGRQFSNSRSEMNVSTLELGDSALYLCASSFLGQSSYNEQFFGPGTRLTVL.

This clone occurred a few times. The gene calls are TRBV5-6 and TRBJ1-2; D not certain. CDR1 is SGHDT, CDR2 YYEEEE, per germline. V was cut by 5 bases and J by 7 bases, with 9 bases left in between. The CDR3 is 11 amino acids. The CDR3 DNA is TGTGCCAGCAGTGAAGCAAGTGGCTACACCTTC. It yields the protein CASSEASGYTF. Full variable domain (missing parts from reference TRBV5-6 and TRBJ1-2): DAGVTQSPTHLIKTRGQQVTLRCSPKSGHDTVSWYQQALGQGPQFIFQYYEEEERQRGNFPDRFSGHQFPNYSSELNVNALLLGDSALYLCASSEASGYTFGSGTRLTVV.

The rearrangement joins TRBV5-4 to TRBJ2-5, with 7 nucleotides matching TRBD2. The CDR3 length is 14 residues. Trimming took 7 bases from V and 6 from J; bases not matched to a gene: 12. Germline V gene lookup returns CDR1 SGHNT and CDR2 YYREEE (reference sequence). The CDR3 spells CASGGVDGLKTQYF. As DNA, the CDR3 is TGTGCCAGCGGGGGGGTGGATGGATTGAAGACCCAGTACTTC.

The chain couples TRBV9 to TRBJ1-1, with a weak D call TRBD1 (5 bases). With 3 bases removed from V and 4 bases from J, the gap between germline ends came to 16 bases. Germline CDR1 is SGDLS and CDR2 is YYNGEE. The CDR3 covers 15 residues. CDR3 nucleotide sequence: TGTGCCAGCAGCGCCCGGCGGGGGGTTGCCACTGAAGCTTTCTTT. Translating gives CASSARRGVATEAFF.

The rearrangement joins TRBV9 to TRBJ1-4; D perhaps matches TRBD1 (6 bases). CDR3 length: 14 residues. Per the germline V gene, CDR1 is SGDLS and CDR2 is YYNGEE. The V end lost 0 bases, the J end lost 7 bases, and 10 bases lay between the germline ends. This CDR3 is CASSVEGGREKLFF. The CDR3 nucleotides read TGTGCCAGCAGCGTAGAAGGGGGTCGTGAAAAACTGTTTTTT.

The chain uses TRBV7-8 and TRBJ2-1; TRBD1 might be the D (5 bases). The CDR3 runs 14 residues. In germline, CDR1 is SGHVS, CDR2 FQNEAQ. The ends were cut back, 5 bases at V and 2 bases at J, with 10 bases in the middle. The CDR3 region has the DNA TGTGCCAGCAGCCTCGGACAAACCTACAATGAGCAGTTCTTC. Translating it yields CASSLGQTYNEQFF.

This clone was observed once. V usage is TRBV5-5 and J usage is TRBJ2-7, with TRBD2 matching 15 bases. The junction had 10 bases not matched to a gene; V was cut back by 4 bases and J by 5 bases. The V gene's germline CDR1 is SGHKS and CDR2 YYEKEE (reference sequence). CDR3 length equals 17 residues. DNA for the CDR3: TGTGCCAGCAGCAACCCGGGACTAGCGGGAGGTAACGACGAGCAGTACGTC. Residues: CASSNPGLAGGNDEQYV.

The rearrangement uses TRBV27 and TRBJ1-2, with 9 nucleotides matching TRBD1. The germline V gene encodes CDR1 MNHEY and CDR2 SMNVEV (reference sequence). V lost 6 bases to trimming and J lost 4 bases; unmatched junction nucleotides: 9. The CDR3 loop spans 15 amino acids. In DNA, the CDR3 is TGTGCCAGCAGGGAACAGGGGGCGATACCCTATGGCTACACCTTC. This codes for CASREQGAIPYGYTF.

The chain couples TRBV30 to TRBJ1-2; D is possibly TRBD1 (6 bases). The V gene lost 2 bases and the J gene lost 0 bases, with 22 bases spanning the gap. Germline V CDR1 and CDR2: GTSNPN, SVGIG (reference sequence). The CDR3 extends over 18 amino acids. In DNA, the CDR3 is TGTGCCTGGAGTCCAATCAGGGGACCAAATAAGCCTAACTATGGCTACACCTTC. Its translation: CAWSPIRGPNKPNYGYTF. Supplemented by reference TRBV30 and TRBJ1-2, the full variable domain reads SQTIHQWPATLVQPVGSPLSLECTVEGTSNPNLYWYRQAAGRGLQLLFYSVGIGQISSEVPQNLSASRPQDRQFILSSKKLLLSDSGFYLCAWSPIRGPNKPNYGYTFGSGTRLTVV.